This paragraph reports one T cell receptor beta chain. Repertoires were generated with immunoSEQ multiplex PCR, while TCRdb's copy carries only in-frame clones and drops some. This table holds tens of thousands of clones, 95% to 98% found once. This CDR3 has 11 residues. The germline V gene encodes CDR1 SNHLY and CDR2 FYNNEI. V lost 3 bases to trimming and J lost 10 bases, with 9 bases between them. The data were obtained in a study of technical replicates of blood from several donors. The J gene is TRBJ1-1, the V gene TRBV2, with no clear D. Material for sequencing was T cells isolated from PBMCs. The clonotype was recovered from a human donor in good health. The CDR3 DNA follows: TGTGCCAGCAGTGACAGGTTTGTAGCTTTCTTT. Amino acids: CASSDRFVAFF.